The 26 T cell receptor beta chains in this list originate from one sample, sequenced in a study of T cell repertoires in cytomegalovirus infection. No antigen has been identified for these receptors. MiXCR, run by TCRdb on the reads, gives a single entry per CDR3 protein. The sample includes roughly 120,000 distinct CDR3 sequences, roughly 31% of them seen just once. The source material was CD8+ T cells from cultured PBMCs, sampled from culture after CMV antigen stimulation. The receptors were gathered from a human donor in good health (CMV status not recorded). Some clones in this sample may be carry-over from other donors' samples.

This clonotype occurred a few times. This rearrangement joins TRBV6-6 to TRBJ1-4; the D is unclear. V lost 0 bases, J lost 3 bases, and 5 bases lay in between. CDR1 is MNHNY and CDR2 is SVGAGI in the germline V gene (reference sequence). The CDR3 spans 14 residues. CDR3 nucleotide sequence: TGTGCCAGCAGTTACTCGAGTCCTAATGAAAAACTGTTTTTT. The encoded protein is CASSYSSPNEKLFF.

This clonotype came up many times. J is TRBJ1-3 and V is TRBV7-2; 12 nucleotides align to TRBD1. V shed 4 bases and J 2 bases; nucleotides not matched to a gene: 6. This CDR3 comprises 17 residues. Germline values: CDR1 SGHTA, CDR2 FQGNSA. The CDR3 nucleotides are TGTGCCAGCAGCTCACCGGGACAGGGGGCGCCTGGAAACACCATATATTTT. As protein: CASSSPGQGAPGNTIYF.

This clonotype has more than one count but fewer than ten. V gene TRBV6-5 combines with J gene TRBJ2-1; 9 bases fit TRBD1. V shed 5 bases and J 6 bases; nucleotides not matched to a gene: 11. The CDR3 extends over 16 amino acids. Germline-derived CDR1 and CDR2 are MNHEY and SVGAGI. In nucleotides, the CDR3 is TGTGCCAGCAGTCCGGAACAGGGGGCGACGGTCAATGAGCAGTTCTTC. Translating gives CASSPEQGATVNEQFF.

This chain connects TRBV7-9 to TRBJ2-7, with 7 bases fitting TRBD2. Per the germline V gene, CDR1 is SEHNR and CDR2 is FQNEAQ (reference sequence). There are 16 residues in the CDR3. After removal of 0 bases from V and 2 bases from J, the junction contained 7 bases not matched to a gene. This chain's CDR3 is CASSLALPSGTYEQYF. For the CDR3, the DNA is TGTGCCAGCAGCTTAGCGTTACCTAGCGGTACCTACGAGCAGTACTTC.

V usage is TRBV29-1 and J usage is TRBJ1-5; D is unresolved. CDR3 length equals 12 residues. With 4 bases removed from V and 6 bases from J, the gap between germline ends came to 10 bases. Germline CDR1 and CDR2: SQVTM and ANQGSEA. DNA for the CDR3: TGCAGCGTTGCTTCTGGCGGTCAGCCCCAGCATTTT. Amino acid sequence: CSVASGGQPQHF.

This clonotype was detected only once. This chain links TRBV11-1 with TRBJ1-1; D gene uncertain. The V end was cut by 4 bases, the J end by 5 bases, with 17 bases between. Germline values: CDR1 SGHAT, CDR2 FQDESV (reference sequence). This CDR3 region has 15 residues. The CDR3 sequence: CASSWGVGFVTEAFF. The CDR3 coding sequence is TGTGCCAGCAGCTGGGGAGTGGGATTTGTGACTGAAGCTTTCTTT.

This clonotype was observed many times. The CDR3 protein is CASSLKPGTANHEQFF. In nucleotides, the CDR3 is TGTGCCAGCAGCTTAAAACCCGGGACTGCAAATCATGAGCAGTTCTTC. The genes are TRBV7-9 and TRBJ2-1, with a weak D call TRBD2 (6 bases). CDR3 length equals 16 residues. V lost 2 bases to trimming and J lost 8 bases, with 19 bases between them. Germline assignment: CDR1 SEHNR and CDR2 FQNEAQ (reference sequence).

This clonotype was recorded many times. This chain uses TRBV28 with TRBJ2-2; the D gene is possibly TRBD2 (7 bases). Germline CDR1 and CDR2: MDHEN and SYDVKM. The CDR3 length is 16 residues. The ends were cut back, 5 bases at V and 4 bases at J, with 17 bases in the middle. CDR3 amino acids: CASSILVGGATGELFF. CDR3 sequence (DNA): TGTGCCAGCAGTATACTCGTGGGGGGGGCCACCGGGGAGCTGTTTTTT.

The CDR3 protein is CASSQDGLGEYEQYF. The CDR3 DNA reads TGCGCCAGCAGCCAAGATGGACTAGGAGAATACGAGCAGTACTTC. This chain joins TRBV4-1 and TRBJ2-7; 7 bases align to TRBD2. Germline V gene data show CDR1 as MGHRA and CDR2 as YSYEKL. The CDR3 spans 15 residues. The V gene end was trimmed by 0 bases and the J gene end by 4 bases; junction bases not matched to a gene: 6.

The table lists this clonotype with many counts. CDR3 nucleotides: TGTGCCAGCAGTTTAGGGCACGTTAACAATGAGCAGTTCTTC. This gives the protein CASSLGHVNNEQFF. The chain is built from TRBV28 and TRBJ2-1, with D unresolved. The V end lost 2 bases, the J end lost 5 bases, and 10 bases lay between the germline ends. The CDR3 has 14 amino acids. Germline assignment: CDR1 MDHEN and CDR2 SYDVKM.

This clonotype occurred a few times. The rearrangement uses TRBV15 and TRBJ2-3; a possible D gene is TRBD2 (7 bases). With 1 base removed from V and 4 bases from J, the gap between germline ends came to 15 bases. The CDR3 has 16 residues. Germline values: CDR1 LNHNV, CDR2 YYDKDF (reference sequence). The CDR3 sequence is CATSRAARGGADTQYF. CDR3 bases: TGTGCCACCAGCAGAGCCGCCCGAGGGGGGGCAGATACGCAGTATTTT.

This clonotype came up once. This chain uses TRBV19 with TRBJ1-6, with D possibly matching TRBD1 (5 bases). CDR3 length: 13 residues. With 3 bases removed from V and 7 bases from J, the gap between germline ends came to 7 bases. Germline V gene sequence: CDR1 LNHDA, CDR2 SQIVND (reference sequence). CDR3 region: CASSIQGNSPLHF. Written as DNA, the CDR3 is TGTGCCAGTAGTATCCAGGGCAATTCACCCCTCCACTTT. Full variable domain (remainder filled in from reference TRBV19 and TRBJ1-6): DGGITQSPKYLFRKEGQNVTLSCEQNLNHDAMYWYRQDPGQGLRLIYYSQIVNDFQKGDIAEGYSVSREKKESFPLTVTSAQKNPTAFYLCASSIQGNSPLHFGNGTRLTVT.

In DNA, the CDR3 is TGTGCCAGCTCTTACCCCGGGATACAGGGGAATGAGCAGTTCTTC. This encodes CASSYPGIQGNEQFF. The V and J genes are TRBV5-4 and TRBJ2-1; 7 bases agree with TRBD1. Germline trimming cut 7 bases from V and 7 bases from J; bases unmatched to any gene: 14. Germline CDR1 is SGHNT and CDR2 is YYREEE (reference sequence). The length of the CDR3 is 15 residues.

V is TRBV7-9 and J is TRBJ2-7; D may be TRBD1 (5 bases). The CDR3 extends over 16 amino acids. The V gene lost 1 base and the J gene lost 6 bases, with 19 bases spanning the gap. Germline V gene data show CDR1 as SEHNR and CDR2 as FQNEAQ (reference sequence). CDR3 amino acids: CASSLDPQGKWGEQYF. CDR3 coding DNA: TGTGCCAGCAGCTTAGATCCCCAGGGTAAATGGGGCGAGCAGTACTTC.

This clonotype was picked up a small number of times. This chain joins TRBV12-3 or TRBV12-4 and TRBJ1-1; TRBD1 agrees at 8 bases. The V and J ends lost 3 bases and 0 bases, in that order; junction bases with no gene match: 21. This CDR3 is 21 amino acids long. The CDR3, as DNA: TGTGCCAGCAGTTTTATTCCCCCAGGGGGCATTACTGGAGGTATGAACACTGAAGCTTTCTTT. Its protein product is CASSFIPPGGITGGMNTEAFF.

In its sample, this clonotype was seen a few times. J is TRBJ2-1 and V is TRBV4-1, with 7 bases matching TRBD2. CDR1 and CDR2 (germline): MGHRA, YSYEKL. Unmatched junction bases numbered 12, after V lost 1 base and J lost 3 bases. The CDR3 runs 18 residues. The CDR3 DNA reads TGCGCCAGCAGCCAAGTTCTAGCGGAATCTCCTTTCTACAATGAGCAGTTCTTC. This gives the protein CASSQVLAESPFYNEQFF.

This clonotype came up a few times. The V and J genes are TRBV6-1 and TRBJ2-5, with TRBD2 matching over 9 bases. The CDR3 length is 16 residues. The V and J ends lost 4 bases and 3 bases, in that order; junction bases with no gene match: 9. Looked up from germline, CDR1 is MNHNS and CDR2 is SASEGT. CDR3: CASSAHLSGGEETQYF. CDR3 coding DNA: TGTGCCAGCAGTGCACACCTTAGCGGGGGCGAAGAGACCCAGTACTTC.

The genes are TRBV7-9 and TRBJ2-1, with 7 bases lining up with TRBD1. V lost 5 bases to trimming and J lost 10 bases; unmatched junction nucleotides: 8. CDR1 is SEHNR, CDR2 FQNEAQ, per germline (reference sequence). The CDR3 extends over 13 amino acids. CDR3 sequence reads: CASSPRGRTEQFF. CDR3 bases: TGTGCCAGCAGCCCGAGGGGGCGGACCGAGCAGTTCTTC.

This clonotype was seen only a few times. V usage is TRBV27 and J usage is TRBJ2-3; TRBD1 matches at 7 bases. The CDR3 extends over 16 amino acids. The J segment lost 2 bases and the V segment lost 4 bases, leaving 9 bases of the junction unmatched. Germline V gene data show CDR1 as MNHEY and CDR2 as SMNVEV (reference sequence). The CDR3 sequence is CASSYQTGITTDTQYF. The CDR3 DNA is TGTGCCAGCAGTTACCAGACAGGGATTACCACAGATACGCAGTATTTT.

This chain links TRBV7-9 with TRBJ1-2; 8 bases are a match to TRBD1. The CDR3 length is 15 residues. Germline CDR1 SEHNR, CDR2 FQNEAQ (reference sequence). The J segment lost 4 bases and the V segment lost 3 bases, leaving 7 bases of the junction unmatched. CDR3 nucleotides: TGTGCCAGCAGCTTGATTGGGACAGGTATCTATGGCTACACCTTC. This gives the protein CASSLIGTGIYGYTF.

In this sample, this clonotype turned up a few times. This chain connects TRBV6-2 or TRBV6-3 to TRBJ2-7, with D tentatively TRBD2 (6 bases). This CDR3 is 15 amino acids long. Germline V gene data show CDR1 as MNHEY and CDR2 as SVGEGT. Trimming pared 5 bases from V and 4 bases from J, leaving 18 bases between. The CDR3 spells CASSTGRGGRYEQYF. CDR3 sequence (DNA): TGTGCCAGCAGTACCGGGCGGGGCGGCAGATACGAGCAGTACTTC.

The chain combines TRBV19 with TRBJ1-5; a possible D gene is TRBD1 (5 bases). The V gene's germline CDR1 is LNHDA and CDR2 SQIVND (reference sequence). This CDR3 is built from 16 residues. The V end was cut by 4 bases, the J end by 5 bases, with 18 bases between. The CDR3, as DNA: TGTGCCAGTAGTACACTCGGGACGGCCCAGGATCAGCCCCAGCATTTT. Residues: CASSTLGTAQDQPQHF.

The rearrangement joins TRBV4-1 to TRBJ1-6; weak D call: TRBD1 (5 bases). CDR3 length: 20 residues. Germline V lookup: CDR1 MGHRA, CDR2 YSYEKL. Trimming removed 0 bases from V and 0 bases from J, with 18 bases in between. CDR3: CASSQDRLGTASSYNSPLHF. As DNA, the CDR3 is TGCGCCAGCAGCCAAGACCGCCTCGGGACCGCTAGCTCCTATAATTCACCCCTCCACTTT.

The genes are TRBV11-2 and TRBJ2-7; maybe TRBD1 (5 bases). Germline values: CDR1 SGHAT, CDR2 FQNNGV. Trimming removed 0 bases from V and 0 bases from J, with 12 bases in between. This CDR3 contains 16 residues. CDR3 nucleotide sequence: TGTGCCAGCAGCTTAGATCTGACAGCGAGCTCCTACGAGCAGTACTTC. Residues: CASSLDLTASSYEQYF.

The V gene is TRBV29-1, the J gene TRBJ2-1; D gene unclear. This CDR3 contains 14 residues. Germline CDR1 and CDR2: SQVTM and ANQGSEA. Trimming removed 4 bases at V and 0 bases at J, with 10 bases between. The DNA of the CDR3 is TGCAGCGTTGTTCCAGAAAACTCCTACAATGAGCAGTTCTTC. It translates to CSVVPENSYNEQFF.

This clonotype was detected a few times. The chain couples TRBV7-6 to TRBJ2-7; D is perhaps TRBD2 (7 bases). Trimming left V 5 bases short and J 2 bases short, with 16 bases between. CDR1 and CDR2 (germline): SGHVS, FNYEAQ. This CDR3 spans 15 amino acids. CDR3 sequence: CASSIGQRGPYEQYF. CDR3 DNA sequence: TGTGCCAGCAGCATTGGACAGCGGGGCCCCTACGAGCAGTACTTC.